These T cell receptor beta chains were read from a single sample in a study of T cell changes during pregnancy in multiple sclerosis. Sequencing was performed with immunoSEQ multiplex PCR; in TCRdb, only in-frame clones are kept and a portion is missing. Among approximately 23,000 clones listed, about 89% were seen once. Sequenced here: CD8+ T cells from peripheral blood mononuclear cells, sampled in the first trimester of pregnancy. The receptors originated from a female donor with multiple sclerosis, enrolled in a pregnancy study. Both conserved end residues are part of each CDR3.

V gene: TRBV6-5
J gene: TRBJ1-1
CDR3 protein: CASSDRAHTEAFF

V gene: TRBV9
J gene: TRBJ1-3
CDR3 protein: CASSPVGQGRVVGNTIYF

V gene: TRBV7-2
J gene: TRBJ2-5
CDR3 protein: CASSPRTAETQYF

V gene: TRBV10-1
J gene: TRBJ1-5
CDR3 protein: CASSDRGHGNDQPQHF

V gene: TRBV4-3
J gene: TRBJ2-7
CDR3 protein: CASSQDRDSSYEQYF

V gene: TRBV19
J gene: TRBJ2-2
CDR3 protein: CASRRLAGNTGELFF

V gene: TRBV6-5
J gene: TRBJ2-1
CDR3 protein: CASRTSGGNEQFF

V gene: TRBV11-2
J gene: TRBJ2-1
CDR3 protein: CASSLDLMLSSYNEQFF

V gene: TRBV30
J gene: TRBJ1-1
CDR3 protein: CAWRGGAETEAFF

V gene: TRBV29-1
J gene: TRBJ1-3
CDR3 protein: CSVVGGSDGNTIYF

V gene: TRBV30
J gene: TRBJ2-1
CDR3 protein: CAWSPLREGYNEQFF

V gene: TRBV7-8
J gene: TRBJ2-7
CDR3 protein: CASSSRLAGDPYEQYF

V gene: TRBV4-1
J gene: TRBJ2-1
CDR3 protein: CASSQVRGYEQFF

V gene: TRBV10-3
J gene: TRBJ1-2
CDR3 protein: CAISESDTGYPGYTF

V gene: TRBV28
J gene: TRBJ1-5
CDR3 protein: CASRPDGGGQPQHF

V gene: TRBV28
J gene: TRBJ1-6
CDR3 protein: CASSFPYDRDRENSPLHF

V gene: TRBV10-1
J gene: TRBJ2-3
CDR3 protein: CASPPSGNRDTQYF

V gene: TRBV19
J gene: TRBJ1-1
CDR3 protein: CASSSYGITEAFF

V gene: TRBV14
J gene: TRBJ2-3
CDR3 protein: CASSHMGLAGGKRTDTQYF

V gene: TRBV9
J gene: TRBJ1-4
CDR3 protein: CASSVSGRANEKLFF

V gene: TRBV19
J gene: TRBJ2-2
CDR3 protein: CASNRELTGELFF